This T cell receptor (beta chain) was captured in a study of a mutant IDH1 vaccine in newly diagnosed glioma. As regards this clone: Its antigen is unidentified.

The CDR3 loop spans 14 amino acids. Per germline, CDR1 ENHRY and CDR2 SYGVKD. V was trimmed by 0 bases and J by 4 bases, leaving 10 bases between them. Time point given: week 35, safety follow-up. Every single dose of the vaccine, 300 ug of mutant IDH1 20-mer peptide, came with topical imiquimod. Some clones are missing from TCRdb's copy, which holds only in-frame ones; the method was immunoSEQ multiplex PCR. This sample carries fewer than 45,000 clones, approximately 92% of them seen once, and the ten largest clones take about 1.5%. The sequence came from a middle-aged man with glioma. This specimen was PBMCs, taken from a glioma patient whose treatment included an IDH1 peptide vaccine. The chain combines TRBV10-3 with TRBJ2-7, with D tentatively TRBD1 (6 bases). CDR3 nucleotides: TGTGCCATCAGTGAGTCGAGCAGGGGTTACGAGCAGTACTTC. Protein sequence: CAISESSRGYEQYF.